This T cell receptor beta chain was captured in a study of T-cell reconstitution after alpha-beta-depleted transplantation in children. The study, taken as a whole, reports: Once a year had passed after transplant, T-cell counts and diversity came mostly from newly produced T cells.

Trimming removed 0 bases at V and 10 bases at J, with 10 bases between. Germline V gene lookup returns CDR1 SGHRS and CDR2 YFSETQ. This CDR3 has 12 residues. A TCRbeta library incorporating unique molecular identifiers was prepared. TCRdb itself ran the PCR reads through MiXCR, one entry per CDR3 protein. This sample has hundreds of thousands of distinct CDR3 sequences, with about 8.4% found just once. This clonotype has only a few counts. Its target is not known. The sequence derives from a male patient aged 2 to 9 who had a stem cell transplant for acute myeloid leukemia, so the T cells may come from the graft donor. The sample in question was PBMCs, mostly from graft donor cells, obtained 360 days after TCRalphabeta/CD19-depleted stem cell transplant. This sequence joins TRBV5-1 and TRBJ1-1; D is uncertain. In nucleotides, the CDR3 is TGCGCCAGCAGCTTGGATGGACGTAGAGCTTTCTTT. As protein: CASSLDGRRAFF.